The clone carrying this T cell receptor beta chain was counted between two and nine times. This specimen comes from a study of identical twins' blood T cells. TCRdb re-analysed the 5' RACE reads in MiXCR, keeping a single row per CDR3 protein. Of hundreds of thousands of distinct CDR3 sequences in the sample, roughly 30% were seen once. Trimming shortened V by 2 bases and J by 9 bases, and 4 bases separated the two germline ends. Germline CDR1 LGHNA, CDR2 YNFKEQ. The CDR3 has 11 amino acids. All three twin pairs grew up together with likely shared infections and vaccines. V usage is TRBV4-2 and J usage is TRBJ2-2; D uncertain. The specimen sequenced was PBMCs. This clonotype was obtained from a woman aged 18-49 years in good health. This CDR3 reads CASSQSWELFF. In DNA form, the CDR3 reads TGTGCCAGCAGCCAATCGTGGGAGCTGTTTTTT.